This TCR beta chain was retrieved from a study of technical replicates of blood from several donors. V lost 5 bases to trimming and J lost 9 bases, with 20 bases between them. Germline V CDR1 and CDR2: LNHDA, SQIVND (reference sequence). The CDR3 is 15 residues long. TCRdb's copy holds only in-frame clones and misses some; the assay was immunoSEQ multiplex PCR. This sample has 80,000 to 95,000 clones, with 90% to 96% found just once. The sample consisted of T cells isolated from PBMCs. The V call is TRBV19, the J call TRBJ2-1, with D maybe TRBD2 (6 bases). This TCR was recovered from a human donor in good health. This CDR3 is CASSASGVKRGEQFF. The CDR3 DNA is TGTGCCAGTAGTGCATCGGGAGTTAAGAGAGGTGAGCAGTTCTTC.